The present TCR beta chain was sequenced within a study of blood T cell repertoires in COVID-19. Sequenced by immunoSEQ multiplex PCR; TCRdb stores in-frame clones only, minus some. In the table there are some 77,000 clones, about four fifths of which are singletons. After removal of 1 base from V and 4 bases from J, the junction contained 1 base not matched to a gene. Per germline, CDR1 SGHRS and CDR2 YFSETQ. The CDR3 covers 15 residues. This clonotype was sampled from an older woman with acute or convalescent COVID-19. This chain connects TRBV5-1 to TRBJ2-2; the match to TRBD2 covers 10 bases. The sequencing input was peripheral blood. CDR3 region: CASSLTSGATGELFF. The DNA of the CDR3 is TGCGCCAGCAGCTTGACTAGCGGGGCCACCGGGGAGCTGTTTTTT.